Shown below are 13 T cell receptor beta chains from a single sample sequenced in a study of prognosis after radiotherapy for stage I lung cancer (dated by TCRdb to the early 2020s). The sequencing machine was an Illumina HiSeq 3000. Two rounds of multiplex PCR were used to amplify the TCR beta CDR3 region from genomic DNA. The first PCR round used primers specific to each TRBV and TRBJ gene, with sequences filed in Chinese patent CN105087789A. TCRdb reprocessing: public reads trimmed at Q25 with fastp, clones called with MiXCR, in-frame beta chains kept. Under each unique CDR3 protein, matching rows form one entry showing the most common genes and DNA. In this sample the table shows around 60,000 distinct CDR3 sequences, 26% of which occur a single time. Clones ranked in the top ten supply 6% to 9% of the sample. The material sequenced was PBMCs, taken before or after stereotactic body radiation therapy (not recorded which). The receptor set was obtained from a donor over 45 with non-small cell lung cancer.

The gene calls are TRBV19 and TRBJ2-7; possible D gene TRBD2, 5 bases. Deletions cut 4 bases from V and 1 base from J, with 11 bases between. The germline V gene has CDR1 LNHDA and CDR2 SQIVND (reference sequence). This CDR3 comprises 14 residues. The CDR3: CASSRSSWSYEQYF. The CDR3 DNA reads TGTGCCAGTAGTAGGTCTAGCTGGTCCTACGAGCAGTACTTC.

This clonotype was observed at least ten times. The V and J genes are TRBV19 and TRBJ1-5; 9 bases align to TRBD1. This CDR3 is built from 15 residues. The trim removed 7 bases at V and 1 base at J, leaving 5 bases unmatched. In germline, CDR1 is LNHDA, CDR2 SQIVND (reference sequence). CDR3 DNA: TGTGCCAGTACGGGACAGGGTGGCAGCAATCAGCCCCAGCATTTT. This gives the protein CASTGQGGSNQPQHF.

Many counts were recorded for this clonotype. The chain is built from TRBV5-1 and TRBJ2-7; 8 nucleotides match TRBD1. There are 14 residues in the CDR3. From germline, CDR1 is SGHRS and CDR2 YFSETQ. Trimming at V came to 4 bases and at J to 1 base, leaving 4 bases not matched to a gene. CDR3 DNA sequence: TGCGCCAGCAGCCAAACAGGGGGTTCCTACGAGCAGTACTTC. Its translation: CASSQTGGSYEQYF.

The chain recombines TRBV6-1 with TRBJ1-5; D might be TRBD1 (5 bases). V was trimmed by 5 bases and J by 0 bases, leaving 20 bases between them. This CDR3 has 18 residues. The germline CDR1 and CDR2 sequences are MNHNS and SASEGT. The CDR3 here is CASSHPGRLKYSNQPQHF. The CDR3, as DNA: TGTGCCAGCAGTCACCCGGGACGTTTAAAATATAGCAATCAGCCCCAGCATTTT.

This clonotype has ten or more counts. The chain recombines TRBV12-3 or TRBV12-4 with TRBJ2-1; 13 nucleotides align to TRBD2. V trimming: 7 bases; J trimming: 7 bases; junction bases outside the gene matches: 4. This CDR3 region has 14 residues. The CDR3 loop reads CASTGLAGVNEQFF. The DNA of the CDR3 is TGTGCCAGCACCGGACTAGCGGGGGTAAATGAGCAGTTCTTC.

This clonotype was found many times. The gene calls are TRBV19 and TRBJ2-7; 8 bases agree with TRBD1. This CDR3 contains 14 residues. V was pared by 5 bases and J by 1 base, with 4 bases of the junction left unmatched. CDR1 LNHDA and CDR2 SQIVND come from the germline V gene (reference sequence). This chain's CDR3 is CASSGGQASYEQYF. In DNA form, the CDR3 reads TGTGCCAGTAGTGGGGGACAGGCATCCTACGAGCAGTACTTC.

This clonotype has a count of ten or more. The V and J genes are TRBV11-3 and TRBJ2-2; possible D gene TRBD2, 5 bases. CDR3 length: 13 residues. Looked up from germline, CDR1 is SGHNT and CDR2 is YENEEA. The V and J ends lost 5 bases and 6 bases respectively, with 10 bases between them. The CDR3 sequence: CASSPGVPGELFF. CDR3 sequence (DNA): TGTGCCAGCAGCCCCGGGGTCCCCGGGGAGCTGTTTTTT. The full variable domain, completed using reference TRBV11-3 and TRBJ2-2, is EAGVVQSPRYKIIEKKQPVAFWCNPISGHNTLYWYLQNLGQGPELLIRYENEEAVDDSQLPKDRFSAERLKGVDSTLKIQPAELGDSAVYLCASSPGVPGELFFGEGSRLTVL.

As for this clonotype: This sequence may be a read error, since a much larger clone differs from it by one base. The CDR3 loop is CASSEDIQETQYF. The CDR3 nucleotides are TGTGCCAGCAGTGAAGACATCCAAGAGACCCAGTACTTC. The chain has TRBV2 and TRBJ2-5; D is undetermined. Looked up from germline, CDR1 is SNHLY and CDR2 is FYNNEI. The V gene lost 1 base and the J gene lost 1 base, with 4 bases spanning the gap. This CDR3 has 13 amino acids. The full variable domain, completed using reference TRBV2 and TRBJ2-5, is EPEVTQTPSHQVTQMGQEVILRCVPISNHLYFYWYRQILGQKVEFLVSFYNNEISEKSEIFDDQFSVERPDGSNFTLKIRSTKLEDSAMYFCASSEDIQETQYFGPGTRLLVL.

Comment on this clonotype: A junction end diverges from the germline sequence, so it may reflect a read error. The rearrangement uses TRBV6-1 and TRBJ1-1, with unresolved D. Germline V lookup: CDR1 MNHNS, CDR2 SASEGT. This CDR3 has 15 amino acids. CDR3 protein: CASSTQVWMNTEAFF. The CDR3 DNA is TGTGCCAGCAGCACACAAGTCTGGATGAACACTGAAGCTTTTTTT.

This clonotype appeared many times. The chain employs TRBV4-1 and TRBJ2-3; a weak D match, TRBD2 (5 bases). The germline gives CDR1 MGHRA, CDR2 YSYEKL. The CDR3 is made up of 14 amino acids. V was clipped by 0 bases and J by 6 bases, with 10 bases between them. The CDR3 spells CASSQEPSGDTQYF. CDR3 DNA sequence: TGCGCCAGCAGCCAAGAACCCTCGGGGGATACGCAGTATTTT.

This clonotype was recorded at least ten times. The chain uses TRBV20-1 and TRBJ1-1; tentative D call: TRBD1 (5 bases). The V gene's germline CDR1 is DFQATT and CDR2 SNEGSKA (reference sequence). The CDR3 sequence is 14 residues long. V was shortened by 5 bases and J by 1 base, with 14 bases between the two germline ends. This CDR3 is CSAGRGPGNTEAFF. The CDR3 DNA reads TGCAGTGCTGGGAGGGGCCCGGGGAACACTGAAGCTTTCTTT.

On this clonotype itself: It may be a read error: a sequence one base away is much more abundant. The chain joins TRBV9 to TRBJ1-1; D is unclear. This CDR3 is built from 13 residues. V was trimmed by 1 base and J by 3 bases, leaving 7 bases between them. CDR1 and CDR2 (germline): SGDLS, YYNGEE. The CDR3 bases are TGTGCCAGCAGCGTATGGCTAGACACTGAAGCTTTCTTT. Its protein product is CASSVWLDTEAFF.

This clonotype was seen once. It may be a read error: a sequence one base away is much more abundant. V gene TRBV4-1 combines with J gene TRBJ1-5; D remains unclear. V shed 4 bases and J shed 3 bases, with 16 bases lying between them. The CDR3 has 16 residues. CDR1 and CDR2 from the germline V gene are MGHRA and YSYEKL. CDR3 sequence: CASSPWEDAINQPQHF. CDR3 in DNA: TGCGCCAGCAGCCCTTGGGAGGACGCAATCAATCAGCCCCAGCATTTT.